This TCR beta chain is drawn from a study of T-cell memory formation after mild COVID-19. Study findings and constraints: CM and EM subsets held most contracting CD4+ clones; EMRA held CD8+ ones.

A word on this clonotype: Antigen: not known.

The V gene end was trimmed by 3 bases and the J gene end by 1 base; junction bases not matched to a gene: 9. The CDR3 is 17 amino acids. Germline CDR1 and CDR2: MGHRA and YSYEKL. Via MiXCR, TCRdb re-called the 5' RACE reads, giving one row per CDR3 protein. The data show around 530,000 distinct CDR3 sequences, about 20% seen once. The chain has TRBV4-1 and TRBJ2-3, with 8 bases aligning to TRBD2. Sequencing input: PBMCs or a T cell subset sorted from them (not recorded which). The sequence derives from an adult woman who had mild COVID-19 (a few samples of this study predate the infection). Cell type and time point are not known. The CDR3 DNA reads TGCGCCAGCAGCCATTCTACGACTAGCGAACGCACAGATACGCAGTATTTT. It translates to CASSHSTTSERTDTQYF.